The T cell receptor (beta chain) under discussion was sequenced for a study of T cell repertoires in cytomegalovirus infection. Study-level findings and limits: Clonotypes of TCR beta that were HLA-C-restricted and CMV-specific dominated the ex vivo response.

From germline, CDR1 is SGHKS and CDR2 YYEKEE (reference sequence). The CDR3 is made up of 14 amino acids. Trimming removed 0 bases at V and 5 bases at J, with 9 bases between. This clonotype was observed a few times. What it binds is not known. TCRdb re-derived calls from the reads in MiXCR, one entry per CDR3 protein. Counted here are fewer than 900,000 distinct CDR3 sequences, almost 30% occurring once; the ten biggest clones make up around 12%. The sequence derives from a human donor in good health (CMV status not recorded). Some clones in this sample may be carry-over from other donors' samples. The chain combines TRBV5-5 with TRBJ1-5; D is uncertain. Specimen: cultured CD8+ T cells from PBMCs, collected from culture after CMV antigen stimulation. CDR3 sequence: CASSLGADDQPQHF. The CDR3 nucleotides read TGTGCCAGCAGCTTGGGGGCAGATGATCAGCCCCAGCATTTT.